These T cell receptor beta chains were read from a single sample in a study of technical replicates of blood from a few donors. TCRdb's copy holds only in-frame clones and misses some; the assay was immunoSEQ multiplex PCR. The sample contains about 97,000 clones, about 95% of which appear only once. The sequenced sample consisted of T cells isolated from PBMCs. The receptors here all came from a human donor in good health. Both conserved end residues are part of each CDR3. The D gene is left open where the match is weak. Not all rows give a size; the values are once, few, many and, for expanded clones, a class.

abundance,v_gene,j_gene,d_gene,CDR3nt,CDR3aa
.,TRBV9,TRBJ2-7,TRBD1,TGTGCCAGCAGCGTCGGGACAGGGATCGACGAGCAGTACTTC,CASSVGTGIDEQYF
.,TRBV19,TRBJ2-7,.,TGTGCCAGGGTGGGGGGACTTGCCCCTCGAAAGCAGTACTTC,CARVGGLAPRKQYF
.,TRBV14,TRBJ1-1,.,TGTGCCAGCAGCCAAGATCTCGCCCGAGACACTGAAGCTTTCTTT,CASSQDLARDTEAFF
.,TRBV11-2,TRBJ2-7,.,TGTGCCAGCAGCTCAGTCTACGAGCAGTACTTC,CASSSVYEQYF
.,TRBV19,TRBJ2-7,TRBD1,TGTGCCAGTAGTGTCACAGGGGGCTTATCCTACGAGCAGTACTTC,CASSVTGGLSYEQYF
.,TRBV28,TRBJ2-7,TRBD1,TGTGCCAGCAGCTCAGGACAGGGCCTAAATGTCCACTTC,CASSSGQGLNVHF
.,TRBV7-3,TRBJ2-3,TRBD2,TGTGCCAGCAGCCCTAGCGGGATCATCACAGATACGCAGTATTTT,CASSPSGIITDTQYF
.,TRBV28,TRBJ2-5,TRBD2,TGTGCCAGCAGTTTGGGGACTAGCGGAGATCAAGAGACCCAGTACTTC,CASSLGTSGDQETQYF
.,TRBV6-4,TRBJ2-5,TRBD1,TGTGCCAGCAGTCAGAATCCAGGGGGCCTACCTTCAGAGACCCAGTACTTC,CASSQNPGGLPSETQYF
.,TRBV7-2,TRBJ2-1,.,TGTGCCAGCACCAAACGGGGCGGGGCCATGATCAACAATGAGCAGTTCTTC,CASTKRGGAMINNEQFF
.,TRBV27,TRBJ2-3,.,TGTGCCAGCAGTCTGCGACTAGGGGATACGCAGTATTTT,CASSLRLGDTQYF
.,TRBV5-5,TRBJ1-1,TRBD1,TGTGCCAGCAGCTTGGAATACGGGACAGGCTATTTTTTGGCTGAAGCTTTCTTT,CASSLEYGTGYFLAEAFF
.,TRBV10-3,TRBJ2-3,TRBD2,TGTGCCATCAGTTGGACTAGAGGCGAAACTAGCACAGATACGCAGTATTTT,CAISWTRGETSTDTQYF
.,TRBV5-8,TRBJ2-3,TRBD1,TGTGCCAGCAGCTTGCAGGGGGCTACAGATACGCAGTATTTT,CASSLQGATDTQYF
.,TRBV2,TRBJ2-1,.,TGTGCCAGCAGCGAGTCTCGCATTGCCTACAATGAGCAGTTCTTC,CASSESRIAYNEQFF
.,TRBV5-6,TRBJ2-7,TRBD1,TGTGCCAGCAGCTGGGCAGGACAGGGACCCTACGAGCAGTACTTC,CASSWAGQGPYEQYF
.,TRBV6-1,TRBJ1-2,.,TGTGCCAGCAGTGAAGTACCTCGGTCTAACTATGGCTACACCTTC,CASSEVPRSNYGYTF
.,TRBV5-1,TRBJ1-1,TRBD1,TGCGCCAGCAGCATGAACAGGGGAGACATCAACACTGAAGCTTTCTTT,CASSMNRGDINTEAFF
.,TRBV13,TRBJ2-1,TRBD2,TGTGCCAGCAGCTTACAGAGTGGGACTAGCGGGAGAAATGAGCAGTTCTTC,CASSLQSGTSGRNEQFF
.,TRBV19,TRBJ2-2,.,TGTGCCAGTAGTATTGTGAGAAACACCGGGGAGCTGTTTTTT,CASSIVRNTGELFF
once,TRBV6-5,TRBJ2-1,TRBD2,TGTGCCAGCAGTTACTCCGGACTAGCGGGACCGGAGCAGTTCTTC,CASSYSGLAGPEQFF
.,TRBV30,TRBJ1-2,.,TGTGCCTGGAGTGCACAGGCCTATGGCTACACCTTC,CAWSAQAYGYTF
.,TRBV7-9,TRBJ2-3,.,TGTGCCAGCAGCTGGGCAGGAACAGATACGCAGTATTTT,CASSWAGTDTQYF
once,TRBV14,TRBJ2-7,TRBD2,TGTGCCAGCAGACCCTCTAGCGGGAGCTGGTACGAGCAGTACTTC,CASRPSSGSWYEQYF
.,TRBV6-5,TRBJ1-2,TRBD1,TGTGCCAGCAGTTATACAGGGGGAAGGGGCTACACCTTC,CASSYTGGRGYTF
.,TRBV19,TRBJ1-5,.,TGTGCCAGTAGTATAGGAGGTAATAGCAATCAGCCCCAGCATTTT,CASSIGGNSNQPQHF
.,TRBV4-2,TRBJ2-7,TRBD2,TGTGCCAGCAGCCAAGATCCTAGCGGCGAGCAGTACTTC,CASSQDPSGEQYF